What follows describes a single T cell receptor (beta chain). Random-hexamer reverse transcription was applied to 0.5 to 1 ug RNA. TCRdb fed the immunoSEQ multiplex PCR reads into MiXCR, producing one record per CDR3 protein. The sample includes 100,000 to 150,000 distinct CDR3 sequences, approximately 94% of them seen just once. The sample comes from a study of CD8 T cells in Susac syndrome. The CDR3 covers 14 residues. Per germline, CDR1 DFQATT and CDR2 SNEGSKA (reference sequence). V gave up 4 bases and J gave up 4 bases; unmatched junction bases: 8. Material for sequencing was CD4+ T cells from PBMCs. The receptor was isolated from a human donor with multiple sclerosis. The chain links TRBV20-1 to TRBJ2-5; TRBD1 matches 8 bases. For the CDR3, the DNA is TGCAGTGCTACCGGGACAGGCTACTTAGAGACCCAGTACTTC. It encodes CSATGTGYLETQYF.